This entry lists 27 T cell receptor beta chains sequenced from one sample in a study of regulatory T cells in long-lasting Graves disease. Time point defined: newly diagnosed GD, antithyroid drugs for less than 3 months. The TCR library used RNA extracted from PBMCs. Both iRepertoire HTBI primers and Arm-PCR of CDR3 regions were used to build the TCR beta libraries. TCRdb processed the multiplex PCR reads anew with MiXCR; each CDR3 protein has one entry. This sample has about 330,000 distinct CDR3 sequences, with about 17% found just once. This sample was also put to use in a study of T cells in Graves' hyperthyroidism and ophthalmopathy.

The sample consisted of peripheral blood mononuclear cells (PBMCs), taken at new diagnosis, from a patient treated with antithyroid drugs. The receptor set was obtained from a woman aged 18-35 years with Graves disease.

This clonotype was recorded at least ten times. The gene calls are TRBV6-1 and TRBJ2-3, with D unclear. V lost 7 bases, J lost 1 base, and 12 bases lay in between. Germline values: CDR1 MNHNS, CDR2 SASEGT. The CDR3 is 14 amino acids. Written as DNA, the CDR3 is TGTGCCAGCACCTGGGATCCCGGCACAGATACGCAGTATTTT. Residues: CASTWDPGTDTQYF.

The sample holds many counts of this clonotype. The chain combines TRBV6-2 or TRBV6-3 with TRBJ2-1; D is uncertain. Germline CDR1 reads MNHEY; CDR2 reads SVGEGT. Deletions cut 6 bases from V and 0 bases from J, with 9 bases between. This CDR3 spans 14 amino acids. The CDR3 DNA reads as TGTGCCAGCAGAAATAGTGCCTCCTACAATGAGCAGTTCTTC. Its translation: CASRNSASYNEQFF.

The chain joins TRBV28 to TRBJ1-4; D is possibly TRBD1 (6 bases). Germline values: CDR1 MDHEN, CDR2 SYDVKM. The ends were cut back, 6 bases at V and 5 bases at J, with 22 bases in the middle. The CDR3 runs 17 residues. Written as DNA, the CDR3 is TGTGCCAGCAGCCCAGGGGTCCGGGGTGATCGCAATGAAAAACTGTTTTTT. Translation gives CASSPGVRGDRNEKLFF.

This clonotype was counted ten times or more. The gene calls are TRBV2 and TRBJ2-3; TRBD2 agrees at 14 bases. Germline loops: CDR1 SNHLY, CDR2 FYNNEI. V gave up 2 bases and J gave up 13 bases; unmatched junction bases: 11. The CDR3 length is 16 residues. The CDR3 DNA reads TGTGCCAGCAGTGAATCCGGGACTAGCGGGGGCCCGGGAAAGTATTTT. Translation gives CASSESGTSGGPGKYF.

The table lists this clonotype with many counts. The rearrangement uses TRBV3-1 and TRBJ1-1; D is undetermined. The CDR3 consists of 13 residues. Deletions cut 4 bases from V and 1 base from J, with 7 bases between. Germline V gene sequence: CDR1 LGHDT, CDR2 YNNKEL (reference sequence). The DNA for the CDR3 is TGTGCCAGCAGCCCAAGACCGAACACTGAAGCTTTCTTT. It encodes CASSPRPNTEAFF.

The rearrangement links TRBV7-3 to TRBJ2-6; 7 bases line up with TRBD1. This CDR3 region has 16 residues. V was pared by 8 bases and J by 0 bases, with 7 bases of the junction left unmatched. In germline, CDR1 is SGHTA, CDR2 FQGTGA. Here the CDR3 DNA reads TGTGCCAGCTCTCGGGACAGCCTCTCTGGGGCCAACGTCCTGACTTTC. As protein: CASSRDSLSGANVLTF. The full variable domain, its missing parts supplied by reference TRBV7-3 and TRBJ2-6, is GAGVSQTPSNKVTEKGKYVELRCDPISGHTALYWYRQSLGQGPEFLIYFQGTGAADDSGLPNDRFFAVRPEGSVSTLKIQRTERGDSAVYLCASSRDSLSGANVLTFGAGSRLTVL.

V gene TRBV6-1 combines with J gene TRBJ1-2; D may be TRBD1 (6 bases). The CDR3 consists of 15 residues. Germline-derived CDR1 and CDR2 are MNHNS and SASEGT. Trimming removed 7 bases from V and 1 base from J, with 16 bases in between. The CDR3 DNA reads as TGTGCCAGCACCAACCCGAACAGGGATAACTATGGCTACACCTTC. It translates to CASTNPNRDNYGYTF.

This clonotype was detected ten times or more. The CDR3 region is CASSPVEGAPLHF. The CDR3 DNA sequence: TGTGCCAGCAGCCCTGTGGAGGGTGCGCCCCTCCACTTT. The chain uses TRBV3-1 and TRBJ1-6; no firm D call. CDR3 length: 13 amino acids. V lost 4 bases to trimming and J lost 13 bases, with 14 bases between them. Looked up from germline, CDR1 is LGHDT and CDR2 is YNNKEL (reference sequence).

This clonotype was seen many times. This may stem from a read error, because a much larger clone lies one nucleotide away. The chain links TRBV6-1 to TRBJ1-1; a possible D gene is TRBD1 (6 bases). V shed 6 bases and J shed 3 bases, with 8 bases lying between them. The CDR3 contains 12 residues. Germline V gene sequence: CDR1 MNHNS, CDR2 SASEGT. CDR3 sequence reads: CASSDRHTEAFF. The CDR3 coding sequence is TGTGCCAGCAGCGACAGGCACACTGAAGCTTTCTTT.

This clonotype was picked up many times. V and J are TRBV30 and TRBJ1-5; the D gene is possibly TRBD1 (5 bases). This CDR3 spans 13 amino acids. V was pared by 2 bases and J by 11 bases, with 16 bases between. The germline V gene encodes CDR1 GTSNPN and CDR2 SVGIG (reference sequence). In DNA form, the CDR3 reads TGTGCCTGGAGTCTCGGGGGGAGTCTGACCCAGCATTTT. This codes for CAWSLGGSLTQHF.

At least ten counts were recorded for this clonotype. The chain links TRBV3-1 to TRBJ1-1, with a possible D match to TRBD1 (5 bases). The CDR3 is made up of 15 amino acids. Germline V gives CDR1 LGHDT, CDR2 YNNKEL (reference sequence). V lost 4 bases and J 4 bases, leaving 16 bases between the germline ends. The CDR3 nucleotides read TGTGCCAGCAGCCCCCGCCCCGGGACGGGCACTGAAGCTTTCTTT. Its protein is CASSPRPGTGTEAFF.

The genes are TRBV5-1 and TRBJ1-2; D call uncertain. Trimming shortened V by 0 bases and J by 8 bases, and 8 bases separated the two germline ends. Germline assignment: CDR1 SGHRS and CDR2 YFSETQ. The CDR3 totals 12 residues. CDR3 sequence reads: CASSLGFEGYTF. CDR3 DNA sequence: TGCGCCAGCAGCTTGGGATTCGAGGGCTACACCTTC.

As for this clonotype: A far larger clone lies a single base away; this is likely a read error. V is TRBV28 and J is TRBJ2-5; D is possibly TRBD2 (5 bases). Germline V gives CDR1 MDHEN, CDR2 SYDVKM. The CDR3 is 14 amino acids. The CDR3 is CASSLGSSYNERFF. The CDR3 coding sequence is TGTGCCAGCAGTTTAGGTAGCAGCTACAATGAGCGGTTCTTC.

In this sample, this clonotype turned up many times. The chain uses TRBV28 and TRBJ2-7; the D call may be TRBD1 or TRBD2 (6 bases each). V lost 5 bases, J lost 1 base, and 21 bases lay in between. The germline gives CDR1 MDHEN, CDR2 SYDVKM. CDR3 length: 17 residues. CDR3 sequence: CASSLSRGGRESYEQYF. In DNA, the CDR3 is TGTGCCAGCAGTCTCAGCAGAGGGGGTCGGGAGTCCTACGAGCAGTACTTC. The whole variable domain, remainder taken from reference TRBV28 and TRBJ2-7, is DVKVTQSSRYLVKRTGEKVFLECVQDMDHENMFWYRQDPGLGLRLIYFSYDVKMKEKGDIPEGYSVSREKKERFSLILESASTNQTSMYLCASSLSRGGRESYEQYFGPGTRLTVT.

This clonotype was recorded many times. The V gene is TRBV30, the J gene TRBJ2-2, with 7 bases fitting TRBD1. This CDR3 is 14 amino acids long. The germline V gene has CDR1 GTSNPN and CDR2 SVGIG (reference sequence). V dropped 5 bases and J dropped 1; count of bases not matched to a gene: 4. This chain's CDR3 is CAWLGQMNTGELFF. As DNA, the CDR3 is TGTGCCTGGCTGGGACAGATGAACACCGGGGAGCTGTTTTTT.

The chain employs TRBV15 and TRBJ2-1; 10 bases are a match to TRBD1. The trim removed 4 bases at V and 5 bases at J, leaving 8 bases unmatched. The CDR3 consists of 16 residues. In germline, CDR1 is LNHNV, CDR2 YYDKDF (reference sequence). The CDR3: CATSTRDRGVNNEQFF. Here the CDR3 DNA reads TGTGCCACCAGCACTAGGGACAGGGGAGTAAACAATGAGCAGTTCTTC.

V gene TRBV12-3 or TRBV12-4 combines with J gene TRBJ1-2; D unclear. Trimming shortened V by 10 bases and J by 5 bases, and 5 bases separated the two germline ends. CDR3 length: 9 residues. CDR3 region: CATDYGYTF. CDR3 DNA sequence: TGTGCCACCGATTATGGCTACACCTTC.

This clonotype was seen ten or more times. The CDR3 DNA reads TGTGCCAGCAGGGTAAGGGGCCTGTACTACGAGCAGTACTTC. This codes for CASRVRGLYYEQYF. The genes are TRBV6-1 and TRBJ2-7; tentative D call: TRBD1 (5 bases). Germline values: CDR1 MNHNS, CDR2 SASEGT. The CDR3 is 14 residues long. V lost 6 bases to trimming and J lost 3 bases, with 15 bases between them.

Comment on this clonotype: A much larger clone is a single base away; this may be a read error. The gene calls are TRBV5-1 and TRBJ1-1; TRBD1 matches at 10 bases. CDR3 length: 14 residues. Germline V CDR1 and CDR2: SGHRS, YFSETQ. CDR3 bases: TGCGCCAGAAGCTTGGTTGGGACAGGGGATGAAGCTTTCTTT. Protein sequence: CARSLVGTGDEAFF.

This clonotype has a count of ten or more. V gene TRBV6-4 combines with J gene TRBJ2-3; 12 nucleotides line up with TRBD2. Per germline, CDR1 MRHNA and CDR2 SNTAGT. Trimming removed 3 bases from V and 4 bases from J; junction bases left unmatched: 5. CDR3 size: 16 residues. The CDR3 sequence is CASSEDGTSGSDTQYF. The CDR3 bases are TGTGCCAGCAGTGAAGACGGGACTAGCGGGTCAGATACGCAGTATTTT.

The V and J genes are TRBV4-1 and TRBJ1-1; no firm D call. V was clipped by 1 base and J by 3 bases, with 15 bases between them. Germline-derived CDR1 and CDR2 are MGHRA and YSYEKL. The CDR3 contains 16 residues. Written as DNA, the CDR3 is TGCGCCAGCAGCCAAGGACGGGAGCCTTTCTACACTGAAGCTTTCTTT. Translating gives CASSQGREPFYTEAFF.

This clonotype was recorded many times. J is TRBJ2-3 and V is TRBV5-1; 10 nucleotides match TRBD1. V gave up 4 bases and J gave up 2 bases; unmatched junction bases: 1. Germline values: CDR1 SGHRS, CDR2 YFSETQ. The CDR3 loop spans 14 amino acids. CDR3 coding DNA: TGCGCCAGCAGCGACAGGGGGCTCACAGATACGCAGTATTTT. This sequence encodes CASSDRGLTDTQYF.

This clonotype was detected ten times or more. The rearrangement joins TRBV30 to TRBJ2-3; TRBD2 aligns across 8 bases. The CDR3 runs to 15 residues. V gave up 0 bases and J gave up 0 bases; unmatched junction bases: 2. Germline values: CDR1 GTSNPN, CDR2 SVGIG (reference sequence). The CDR3 sequence: CAWSVLAGSTDTQYF. The CDR3 coding sequence is TGTGCCTGGAGTGTTCTAGCGGGTAGCACAGATACGCAGTATTTT.

This clonotype was counted between two and nine times. This sequence joins TRBV5-1 and TRBJ2-7, with TRBD2 as a possible D gene (6 bases). The germline CDR1 and CDR2 sequences are SGHRS and YFSETQ. The CDR3 spans 14 residues. Trimming stripped 4 bases from V and 5 bases from J, with 16 bases between. The CDR3 nucleotides are TGCGCCAGCAGCGGGTGGCGGGGACGCGACGAGCAGTACTTC. This codes for CASSGWRGRDEQYF.

Details on this clonotype: This CDR3 fails to terminate in the conserved phenylalanine or tryptophan, so it likely reflects a read error. This chain links TRBV11-2 with TRBJ2-7; no definite D call. Germline V gives CDR1 SGHAT, CDR2 FQNNGV. The CDR3 spans 15 residues. The V end lost 5 bases, the J end lost 3 bases, and 17 bases lay between the germline ends. CDR3 in amino acids: CASSPFQVRGYEQYL. The CDR3 DNA follows: TGTGCCAGCAGCCCATTCCAGGTCCGCGGCTACGAGCAGTACCTC.

There are a few counts of this clonotype. The J gene is TRBJ1-6, the V gene TRBV20-1; D perhaps matches TRBD1 (6 bases). Trimming took off 0 bases at V and 1 base at J, with 10 bases between the two ends. Per germline, CDR1 DFQATT and CDR2 SNEGSKA (reference sequence). This CDR3 comprises 16 residues. CDR3 region: CSARETGRSYNSPLHF. The CDR3 coding sequence is TGCAGTGCTAGAGAAACAGGGAGATCCTATAATTCACCCCTCCACTTT.

The sample holds a few counts of this clonotype. The rearrangement uses TRBV4-2 and TRBJ2-3; D is perhaps TRBD2 (6 bases). CDR1 LGHNA and CDR2 YNFKEQ come from the germline V gene. Trimming pared 8 bases from V and 0 bases from J, leaving 18 bases between. The CDR3 is made up of 16 amino acids. The CDR3 spells CASSAMAGTSTDTQYF. The CDR3 DNA follows: TGTGCCAGCTCCGCCATGGCGGGGACTAGCACAGATACGCAGTATTTT.